This TCR beta chain appears in the sequencing data of a study of OX40 agonist ivuxolimab in advanced cancers. Study at large: Patients received intravenous ivuxolimab every 2 weeks at 0.01 to 10 mg/kg. From about 20 to 80 years was the age range, with a mean of around 60 years, and roughly 80% were male. Partial responses occurred in three patients (one hepatocellular carcinoma, two cutaneous melanoma).

The repertoire was sequenced with immunoSEQ multiplex PCR; TCRdb's copy has only in-frame clones and lacks some. The sample includes 71,000 or so clones, about 89% of them seen just once. Patients were ruled out by autoimmune disease history or systemic immunosuppression. This clonotype originated in an adult with an advanced solid tumor such as melanoma, head and neck, liver or kidney cancer. Sequenced here: CD4+ or CD8+ T cells sorted from blood, sampled in a trial of the OX40 agonist ivuxolimab.

The CDR3 coding sequence is TGTGCCATCCGAGGGGACAGGGGAGGTGAAAAACTGTTTTTT. Translating gives CAIRGDRGGEKLFF. J is TRBJ1-4 and V is TRBV10-3; 10 nucleotides match TRBD1. Trimming removed 8 bases from V and 7 bases from J; junction bases left unmatched: 7. The length of the CDR3 is 14 residues. Germline CDR1 is ENHRY and CDR2 is SYGVKD.